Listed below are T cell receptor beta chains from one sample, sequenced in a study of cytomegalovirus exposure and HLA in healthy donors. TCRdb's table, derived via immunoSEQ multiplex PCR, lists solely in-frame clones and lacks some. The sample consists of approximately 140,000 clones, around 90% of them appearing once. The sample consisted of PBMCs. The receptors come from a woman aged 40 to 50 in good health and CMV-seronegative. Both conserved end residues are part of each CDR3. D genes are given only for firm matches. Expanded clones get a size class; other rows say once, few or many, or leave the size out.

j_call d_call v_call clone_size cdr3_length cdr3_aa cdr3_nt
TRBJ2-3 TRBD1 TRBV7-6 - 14 CASSINRGPDTQYF TGTGCCAGCAGCATAAACAGGGGTCCAGATACGCAGTATTTT
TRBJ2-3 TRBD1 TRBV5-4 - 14 CASSPRTGSDTQYF TGTGCCAGCAGCCCACGGACAGGGTCAGATACGCAGTATTTT
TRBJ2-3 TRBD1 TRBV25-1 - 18 CASSELGTGGARADTQYF TGTGCCAGCAGTGAATTAGGGACAGGGGGCGCGAGGGCAGATACGCAGTATTTT
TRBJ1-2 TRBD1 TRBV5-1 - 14 CASSLLQGAYGYTF TGCGCCAGCAGCCTGCTACAGGGGGCTTATGGCTACACCTTC
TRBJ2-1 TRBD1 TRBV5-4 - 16 CASSLGRTGSFNEQFF TGTGCCAGCAGCTTGGGTCGGACAGGCAGCTTCAATGAGCAGTTCTTC
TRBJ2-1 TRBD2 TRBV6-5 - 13 CASTASGYNEQFF TGTGCCAGCACTGCTAGCGGTTACAATGAGCAGTTCTTC
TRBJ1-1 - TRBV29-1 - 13 CSVEIQLGTEAFF TGCAGCGTTGAGATACAGTTGGGCACTGAAGCTTTCTTT
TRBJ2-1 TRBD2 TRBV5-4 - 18 CASSLDGATSGSLKTQFF TGTGCCAGCAGCTTAGATGGGGCGACTAGCGGGAGCTTGAAGACCCAGTTCTTC
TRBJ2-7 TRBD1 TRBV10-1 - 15 CASSEGGQGLSEQYF TGCGCCAGCAGCGAGGGAGGACAGGGTCTGTCCGAGCAGTACTTC
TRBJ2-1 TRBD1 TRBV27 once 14 CASSSPGQYNEQFF TGTGCCAGCAGTTCCCCGGGACAGTACAATGAGCAGTTCTTC
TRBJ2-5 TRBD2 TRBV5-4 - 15 CASSRSGRARETQYF TGTGCCAGCAGCCGTAGCGGGAGGGCCCGCGAGACCCAGTACTTC
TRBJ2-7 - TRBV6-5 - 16 CASSYSSLFTPYEQYF TGTGCCAGCAGTTACTCTTCCCTTTTCACCCCCTACGAGCAGTACTTC
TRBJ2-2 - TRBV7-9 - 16 CSSSLIAFSATGELFF TGTTCCAGCAGCTTAATCGCCTTCAGTGCCACCGGGGAGCTGTTTTTT
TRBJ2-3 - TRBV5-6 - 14 CASGYTTSTDTQYF TGTGCCAGCGGGTACACTACTAGCACAGATACGCAGTATTTT
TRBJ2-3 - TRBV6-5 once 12 CASSSQGDTQYF TGTGCCAGCAGTTCACAGGGAGATACGCAGTATTTT
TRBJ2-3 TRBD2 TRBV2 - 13 CAGGEGSTDTQYF TGTGCCGGTGGGGAGGGCTCGACAGATACGCAGTATTTT
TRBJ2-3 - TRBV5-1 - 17 CASSLTGSILGTDTQYF TGCGCCAGCAGCTTGACGGGATCAATTCTAGGCACAGATACGCAGTATTTT
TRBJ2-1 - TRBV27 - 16 CASKRKGISSYNEQFF TGTGCCAGCAAAAGAAAGGGGATTAGCTCCTACAATGAGCAGTTCTTC
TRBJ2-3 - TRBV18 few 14 CASSPSLAADTQYF TGTGCCAGCTCACCATCACTTGCGGCTGATACGCAGTATTTT
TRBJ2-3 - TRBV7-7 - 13 CASSLGGTDTQYF TGTGCTAGTAGCTTAGGAGGCACAGATACGCAGTATTTT
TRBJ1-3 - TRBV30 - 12 CAWRHSGNTIYF TGTGCCTGGAGACACTCTGGAAACACCATATATTTT
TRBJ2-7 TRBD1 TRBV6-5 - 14 CASSYPTGLPEQYF TGTGCCAGCAGTTACCCGACAGGGCTCCCCGAGCAGTACTTC
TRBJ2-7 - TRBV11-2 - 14 CASSLELASYEQYF TGTGCCAGCAGCTTAGAACTAGCCTCCTACGAGCAGTACTTC
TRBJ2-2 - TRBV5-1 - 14 CASSRAGNTGELFF TGCGCCAGCAGTCGGGCGGGCAACACCGGGGAGCTGTTTTTT
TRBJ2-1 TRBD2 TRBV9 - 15 CASSVGGGAYNEQFF TGTGCCAGCAGCGTAGGCGGGGGGGCCTACAATGAGCAGTTCTTC
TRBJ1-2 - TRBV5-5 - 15 CASRQAARDGLGYTF TGTGCCAGCAGACAGGCGGCCAGGGATGGTCTCGGCTACACCTTC
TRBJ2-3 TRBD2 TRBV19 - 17 CASSTTWTSGSGNTQYF TGTGCCAGTAGTACCACCTGGACTAGCGGGAGTGGAAATACGCAGTATTTT
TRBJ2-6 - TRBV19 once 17 CASTGQRRGSGANVLTF TGTGCCAGTACTGGACAGAGAAGAGGATCTGGGGCCAACGTCCTGACTTTC
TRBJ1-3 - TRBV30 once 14 CAWNGGVPGNTIYF TGTGCCTGGAACGGGGGTGTACCTGGAAACACCATATATTTT
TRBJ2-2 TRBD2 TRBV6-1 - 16 CASSDSGRRYTGELFF TGTGCCAGCAGTGATAGCGGGAGGAGGTACACCGGGGAGCTGTTTTTT
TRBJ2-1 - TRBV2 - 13 CASRDYSYNEQFF TGTGCCAGCAGGGACTACTCCTACAATGAGCAGTTCTTC
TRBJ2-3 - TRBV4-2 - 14 CASSQDGSLDTQYF TGTGCCAGCAGCCAAGACGGGTCCTTAGATACGCAGTATTTT
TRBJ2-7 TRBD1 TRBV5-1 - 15 CASRPTGGSSYEQYF TGCGCCAGCAGGCCTACAGGGGGCTCCTCCTACGAGCAGTACTTC
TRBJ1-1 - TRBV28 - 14 CASRSWRGNTEAFF TGTGCCAGCAGGTCGTGGAGGGGCAACACTGAAGCTTTCTTT
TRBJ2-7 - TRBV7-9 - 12 CSSSLVDSQQYF TGTTCCAGCAGCTTAGTCGACAGCCAGCAGTACTTC
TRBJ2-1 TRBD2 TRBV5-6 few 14 CASSLGSTSGEQFF TGTGCCAGCAGCTTGGGCTCCACTAGCGGTGAGCAGTTCTTC
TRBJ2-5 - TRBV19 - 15 CASRKNRDGEETQYF TGTGCCAGTAGGAAAAACAGGGATGGGGAAGAGACCCAGTACTTC
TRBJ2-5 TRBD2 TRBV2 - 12 CASGLAEETQYF TGTGCCAGCGGGCTAGCGGAAGAGACCCAGTACTTC
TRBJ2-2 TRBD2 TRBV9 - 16 CASSVGGRAEGGELFF TGTGCCAGCAGCGTTGGAGGGAGGGCCGAGGGCGGGGAGCTGTTTTTT
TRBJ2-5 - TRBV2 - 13 CASRPGDQETQYF TGTGCCAGCAGGCCGGGGGACCAAGAGACCCAGTACTTC
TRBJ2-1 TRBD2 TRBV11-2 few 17 CASSLGGGSYSYNEQFF TGTGCCAGCAGCTTAGGGGGCGGGAGCTACTCCTACAATGAGCAGTTCTTC
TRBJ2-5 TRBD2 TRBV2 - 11 CASSLAGTQYF TGTGCCAGCAGTCTAGCGGGGACCCAGTACTTC
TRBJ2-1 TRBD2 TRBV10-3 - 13 CAISSGGRNEQFF TGTGCCATCAGCTCGGGAGGCAGGAATGAGCAGTTCTTC
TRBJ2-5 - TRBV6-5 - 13 CASRQEGFETQYF TGTGCCAGCAGGCAAGAGGGATTCGAGACCCAGTACTTC
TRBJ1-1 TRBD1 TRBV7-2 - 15 CASSSGTGVWTEAFF TGTGCCAGCAGTTCCGGGACAGGGGTATGGACTGAAGCTTTCTTT
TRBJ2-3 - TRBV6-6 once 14 CASSYLTNTDTQYF TGTGCCAGCAGTTACTTGACTAACACAGATACGCAGTATTTT
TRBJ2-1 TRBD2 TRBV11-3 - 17 CASSFGLAGGPGNEQFF TGTGCCAGCAGCTTTGGACTAGCGGGAGGCCCCGGGAATGAGCAGTTCTTC
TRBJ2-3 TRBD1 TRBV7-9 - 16 CASSLGGRGLSDTQYF TGTGCCAGCAGCTTAGGGGGCAGGGGGCTCTCAGATACGCAGTATTTT
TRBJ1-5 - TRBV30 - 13 CAWSEGLNQPQHF TGTGCCTGGAGTGAGGGGTTAAATCAGCCCCAGCATTTT
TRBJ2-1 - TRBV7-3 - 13 CASSFAGTPGQFF TGTGCCAGCAGCTTTGCGGGTACCCCGGGACAGTTCTTC
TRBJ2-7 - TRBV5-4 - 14 CASSFSTSPYEQYF TGTGCCAGCAGCTTCTCTACTAGTCCCTACGAGCAGTACTTC
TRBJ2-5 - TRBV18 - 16 CASSPLNGEPRETQYF TGTGCCAGCTCACCCCTGAACGGGGAACCCAGAGAGACCCAGTACTTC
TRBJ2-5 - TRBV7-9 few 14 CASSLLLVGETQYF TGTGCCAGCAGCTTACTACTAGTTGGAGAGACCCAGTACTTC
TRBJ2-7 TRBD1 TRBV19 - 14 CASSMGTGIGEQYF TGTGCCAGTAGTATGGGGACAGGGATCGGCGAGCAGTACTTC
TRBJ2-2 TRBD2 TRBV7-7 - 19 CASSLRLADIWENTGELFF TGTGCTAGCAGCTTAAGGCTAGCGGATATCTGGGAGAACACCGGGGAGCTGTTTTTT